One sample yielded the 10 T cell receptor beta chains listed below, sequenced in a study of cytomegalovirus exposure and HLA in healthy donors. PCR amplification relied on 60 Vbeta primers (plus 13 Jbeta primers). Generated by immunoSEQ multiplex PCR, the TCRdb table keeps only in-frame clones and is missing some. The sample holds tens of thousands of clones, roughly 67% seen once. The sequencing input was PBMCs. The source of these receptors is a man aged 35-49 years in good health and CMV-seropositive.

The V call is TRBV9, the J call TRBJ2-2, with TRBD2 identical over 13 bases. With 0 bases clipped from V and 1 base from J, the junction kept 0 bases outside the gene matches. Looked up from germline, CDR1 is SGDLS and CDR2 is YYNGEE. CDR3 length: 17 residues. CDR3 bases: TGTGCCAGCAGCGTAGGACTAGCGGGGGGGAACACCGGGGAGCTGTTTTTT. Amino acid sequence: CASSVGLAGGNTGELFF.

The chain couples TRBV25-1 to TRBJ2-1, with D tentatively TRBD1 (6 bases). Trimming cost V 5 bases and J 1 base, with 12 bases left between them. This CDR3 contains 15 residues. In germline, CDR1 is MGHDK, CDR2 SYGVNS. CDR3 sequence reads: CASSHRDTSYNEQFF. As DNA, the CDR3 is TGTGCCAGCAGTCACCGGGACACATCCTACAATGAGCAGTTCTTC.

A few counts support this clone. This sequence joins TRBV19 and TRBJ2-2; 8 bases map to TRBD1. The V gene's germline CDR1 is LNHDA and CDR2 SQIVND (reference sequence). The CDR3 is 16 amino acids. V lost 4 bases to trimming and J lost 2 bases; unmatched junction nucleotides: 6. CDR3 sequence: CASSKGQGANTGELFF. CDR3 in DNA: TGTGCCAGTAGTAAGGGGCAGGGGGCCAACACCGGGGAGCTGTTTTTT.

The chain joins TRBV6-6 to TRBJ1-1, with D possibly TRBD1 on 6 matching bases. Germline loops: CDR1 MNHNY, CDR2 SVGAGI (reference sequence). The V and J ends lost 2 bases and 5 bases respectively, with 15 bases between them. This CDR3 region has 15 residues. CDR3 nucleotides: TGTGCCAGCAGTTACGAGGGGCAGGGGAGAACTGAAGCTTTCTTT. It yields the protein CASSYEGQGRTEAFF.

The chain is built from TRBV5-5 and TRBJ2-2; TRBD2 aligns across 11 bases. CDR3 length equals 18 residues. Germline lookup yields CDR1 SGHKS and CDR2 YYEKEE (reference sequence). The V and J ends lost 4 bases and 4 bases, in that order; junction bases with no gene match: 12. The CDR3, as DNA: TGTGCCAGCAGCGGGGGACTAGCGGCCGAGAGCATCACCGGGGAGCTGTTTTTT. This sequence encodes CASSGGLAAESITGELFF.

CDR3 nucleotide sequence: TGCAGCGTTGGCGGGGACCCCTACGAGCAGTACTTC. Its translation: CSVGGDPYEQYF. The rearrangement links TRBV29-1 to TRBJ2-7; D is possibly TRBD2 (6 bases). This CDR3 contains 12 residues. V was trimmed by 4 bases and J by 2 bases, leaving 9 bases between them. The germline V gene encodes CDR1 SQVTM and CDR2 ANQGSEA.

The rearrangement joins TRBV6-5 to TRBJ2-3, with D unclear. CDR1 is MNHEY and CDR2 is SVGAGI in the germline V gene. This CDR3 has 15 amino acids. Trimming stripped 4 bases from V and 0 bases from J, with 11 bases between. CDR3 residues: CASSSYTTSTDTQYF. CDR3 sequence (DNA): TGTGCCAGCAGTTCCTACACTACTAGCACAGATACGCAGTATTTT.

This clone appeared a few times. This sequence joins TRBV9 and TRBJ2-2; tentative D call: TRBD2 (5 bases). The germline gives CDR1 SGDLS, CDR2 YYNGEE. The V and J ends lost 2 bases and 6 bases respectively, with 11 bases between them. The length of the CDR3 is 14 residues. This CDR3 reads CASSVGTGAGELFF. In DNA, the CDR3 is TGTGCCAGCAGCGTTGGAACCGGGGCCGGGGAGCTGTTTTTT.

The V call is TRBV28, the J call TRBJ2-7; 8 bases match TRBD2. The CDR3 length is 17 residues. V lost 3 bases and J lost 2; bases outside the gene matches: 12. CDR1 is MDHEN and CDR2 is SYDVKM in the germline V gene. The CDR3 loop reads CASSFSPTAGGTYEQYF. In nucleotides, the CDR3 is TGTGCCAGCAGTTTTTCCCCCACGGCGGGAGGCACCTACGAGCAGTACTTC.

The chain combines TRBV5-4 with TRBJ1-2, with 9 bases identical to TRBD1. The CDR3 contains 15 residues. CDR1 is SGHNT and CDR2 is YYREEE in the germline V gene (reference sequence). V trimming: 2 bases; J trimming: 4 bases; junction bases outside the gene matches: 6. The CDR3 here is CASSFNRGQGYGYTF. DNA of the CDR3: TGTGCCAGCAGCTTCAACAGGGGGCAGGGCTATGGCTACACCTTC.